The 12 T cell receptor beta chains below come from one sample, sequenced in a study of T cell clones after liver transplantation. The assay was immunoSEQ multiplex PCR, and TCRdb's table has in-frame clones only and misses some. This table holds more than 70,000 clones, roughly 83% found once. Sequencing used CD4+ T cells from blood, obtained at the 22-month timepoint. The receptor source for this set is a human patient who received a liver transplant. A share of the T cells may be of graft donor origin.

The chain links TRBV5-5 to TRBJ1-1, with D perhaps matching TRBD1 (5 bases). Germline CDR1 reads SGHKS; CDR2 reads YYEKEE (reference sequence). The CDR3 loop spans 15 amino acids. V shed 3 bases and J shed 0 bases, with 12 bases lying between them. The CDR3 loop reads CASSSRGEMNTEAFF. CDR3 bases: TGTGCCAGCAGCTCCAGAGGGGAAATGAACACTGAAGCTTTCTTT. The full variable domain, rest sourced from reference TRBV5-5 and TRBJ1-1, is DAGVTQSPTHLIKTRGQQVTLRCSPISGHKSVSWYQQVLGQGPQFIFQYYEKEERGRGNFPDRFSARQFPNYSSELNVNALLLGDSALYLCASSSRGEMNTEAFFGQGTRLTVV.

The V call is TRBV18, the J call TRBJ2-5; D is tentatively TRBD1 or TRBD2 (5 bases each). Germline V gene lookup returns CDR1 KGHSH and CDR2 LQKENI. The V gene lost 3 bases and the J gene lost 5 bases, with 10 bases spanning the gap. The CDR3 sequence is 13 residues long. Here the CDR3 DNA reads TGTGCCAGCTCACCTAACTGGGGGGAGACCCAGTACTTC. It yields the protein CASSPNWGETQYF.

This sequence joins TRBV9 and TRBJ1-1; D not certain. CDR3 length: 13 amino acids. Germline CDR1 SGDLS, CDR2 YYNGEE. Trimming shortened V by 0 bases and J by 5 bases, and 8 bases separated the two germline ends. CDR3 nucleotide sequence: TGTGCCAGCAGCGTAGCATGGGGAACTGAAGCTTTCTTT. It codes for CASSVAWGTEAFF.

This clone was observed once. The CDR3, as DNA: TGTGCCAGCAGTTGGGGTACGGAAGCTTTCTTT. Protein sequence: CASSWGTEAFF. This sequence joins TRBV28 and TRBJ1-1; the D is unclear. The V and J ends lost 4 bases and 8 bases respectively, with 8 bases between them. Per the germline V gene, CDR1 is MDHEN and CDR2 is SYDVKM. The CDR3 is 11 amino acids.

This chain links TRBV6-1 with TRBJ1-5; 8 nucleotides agree with TRBD1. This CDR3 spans 14 amino acids. Germline V gene lookup returns CDR1 MNHNS and CDR2 SASEGT. V lost 1 base, J lost 6 bases, and 2 bases stayed unmatched. CDR3 in DNA: TGTGCCAGCAGTGAAGGACAGGGGACTCAGCCCCAGCATTTT. Its protein is CASSEGQGTQPQHF.

The chain joins TRBV7-2 to TRBJ2-7, with D tentatively TRBD2 (7 bases). Trimming shortened V by 2 bases and J by 0 bases, and 11 bases separated the two germline ends. Looked up from germline, CDR1 is SGHTA and CDR2 is FQGNSA. The CDR3 has 15 amino acids. The CDR3 here is CASSLWGGSSYEQYF. In DNA form, the CDR3 reads TGTGCCAGCAGCTTATGGGGGGGCAGCTCCTACGAGCAGTACTTC.

There are a few counts of this clone. Other DNA sequences within the sample encode an identical CDR3. The chain carries TRBV28 and TRBJ1-4; D is perhaps TRBD1 (6 bases). With 2 bases removed from V and 0 bases from J, the gap between germline ends came to 7 bases. This CDR3 has 15 residues. Per the germline V gene, CDR1 is MDHEN and CDR2 is SYDVKM. The DNA for the CDR3 is TGTGCCAGCAGTTTAGGGGGCGCAACTAATGAAAAACTGTTTTTT. Amino acids: CASSLGGATNEKLFF.

The rearrangement joins TRBV7-9 to TRBJ1-2, with a weak D call TRBD1 (5 bases). The CDR3 is made up of 12 amino acids. From germline, CDR1 is SEHNR and CDR2 FQNEAQ (reference sequence). Trimming stripped 5 bases from V and 4 bases from J, with 8 bases between. CDR3 in amino acids: CASSLDSYGYTF. The CDR3 DNA reads as TGTGCCAGCAGCCTAGACAGCTATGGCTACACCTTC. The variable domain in full, with the rest retrieved from reference TRBV7-9 and TRBJ1-2, is DTGVSQNPRHKITKRGQNVTFRCDPISEHNRLYWYRQTLGQGPEFLTYFQNEAQLEKSRLLSDRFSAERPKGSFSTLEIQRTEQGDSAMYLCASSLDSYGYTFGSGTRLTVV.

The chain couples TRBV7-5 to TRBJ1-5; no check of the table's D call, TRBD1, against the DNA was made. TRBV7-5 is a pseudogene segment. This CDR3 region has 19 residues. The CDR3 loop reads CVRSIRRDRDLGSNQPQHF. The CDR3 nucleotides read TGTGTCAGAAGCATACGCCGGGACAGGGATCTTGGGAGCAATCAGCCCCAGCATTTT.

The J gene is TRBJ2-5, the V gene TRBV11-2; the D is unclear. There are 12 residues in the CDR3. Looked up from germline, CDR1 is SGHAT and CDR2 is FQNNGV. V was pared by 5 bases and J by 14 bases, with 18 bases between. The CDR3 loop reads CASSLAGRLAYF. The CDR3 DNA reads TGTGCCAGCAGCCTTGCAGGCCGCCTCGCTTACTTC.

This clone appeared once. The CDR3 sequence is CASRRDREDTEAFF. In DNA, the CDR3 is TGTGCCAGTAGGCGGGACAGGGAGGACACTGAAGCTTTCTTT. This chain links TRBV19 with TRBJ1-1; the match to TRBD1 covers 9 bases. This CDR3 region has 14 residues. J was trimmed by 3 bases and V by 6 bases; bases with no gene match: 5. Germline V gives CDR1 LNHDA, CDR2 SQIVND (reference sequence).

V usage is TRBV4-2 and J usage is TRBJ1-1; 8 bases map to TRBD1. Germline CDR1 LGHNA, CDR2 YNFKEQ. With V trimmed by 1 base and J by 0 bases, 7 bases remained unmatched. The CDR3 loop spans 17 amino acids. CDR3 bases: TGTGCCAGCAGCCAAGGTTCGACAGGGGCTTTGAACACTGAAGCTTTCTTT. Translating it yields CASSQGSTGALNTEAFF.